These 19 T cell receptor beta chains originate from one sample sequenced in a study of T cells in women clearing cervical HPV infection (dated by TCRdb to about 2018). Libraries came from the immunoSEQ multiplex PCR assay. As stored in TCRdb, this immuneACCESS dataset retains in-frame rearrangements with V and J assigned. A fraction of the clones does not appear; measured against another copy, unresolved V genes explain less than half of the discrepancy, and the remainder lacks a known reason. The sample's table covers some 30,000 clones. The ten largest clones add up to roughly 4.2% of the sample. Material: blood buffy coat. The receptors were sampled from a woman aged 18 to 75 with a cervical HPV16 infection that either progressed to CIN3+ or cleared (not recorded which).

Notes on this clone: From the germline J gene comes the end of the CDR3, since the read stops 3 residues before it. The sample has other DNA sequences that encode this CDR3 too. The chain combines TRBV20-1 with TRBJ1-2; 7 bases line up with TRBD1. The germline gives CDR1 DFQATT, CDR2 SNEGSKA (reference sequence). The CDR3 loop spans 13 amino acids. V shed 5 bases, J shed 4 bases, and the junction held 7 bases outside the gene matches. The CDR3 spells CSARTGVGYGYTF. The sequenced CDR3 bases are TGCAGTGCTCGGACAGGAGTAGGCTATGGC.

Note on this clone: The CDR3 end falls 3 residues outside the read, so it is completed with the germline J gene. The chain joins TRBV19 to TRBJ1-4; the D is unclear. Trimming cost V 3 bases and J 7 bases, with 9 bases left between them. CDR3 length: 13 amino acids. CDR1 is LNHDA and CDR2 is SQIVND in the germline V gene (reference sequence). The part of the CDR3 DNA that was read is TGTGCCAGTAGTATGACGGGGAGTGAAAAA. Its translation: CASSMTGSEK. The entire CDR3 sequence reads CASSMTGSEKLFF.

This CDR3 is CASSSTGGIEAFF. CDR3 bases read: TGTGCCAGCAGCTCCACGGGGGGTATCGAA. V and J are TRBV7-2 and TRBJ1-1; D might be TRBD1 (5 bases). Read coverage stops 3 residues before the CDR3 terminus; the germline J gene supplies the remainder. The CDR3 has 13 residues. In germline, CDR1 is SGHTA, CDR2 FQGNSA.

To note about this clone: The CDR3 end falls 3 residues outside the read, so it is completed with the germline J gene. V gene TRBV29-1 combines with J gene TRBJ1-4; maybe TRBD1 (5 bases). Trimming shortened V by 2 bases and J by 7 bases, and 20 bases separated the two germline ends. CDR1 is SQVTM, CDR2 ANQGSEA, per germline. The CDR3 has 16 amino acids. Incomplete CDR3 DNA: TGCAGCGTTGAAATTACCGGGACTACAATAGGTGAAAAA. It encodes CSVEITGTTIGEK. The complete CDR3 protein is CSVEITGTTIGEKLFF. Supplemented by reference TRBV29-1 and TRBJ1-4, the full variable domain reads SAVISQKPSRDICQRGTSLTIQCQVDSQVTMMFWYRQQPGQSLTLIATANQGSEATYESGFVIDKFPISRPNLTFSTLTVSNMSPEDSSIYLCSVEITGTTIGEKLFFGSGTQLSVL.

Concerning this clone itself: The read stops 3 residues short of the end of the CDR3; the missing end is completed from the germline J gene. The chain links TRBV5-1 to TRBJ2-7; 7 bases fit TRBD2. V lost 0 bases to trimming and J lost 2 bases; unmatched junction nucleotides: 2. The CDR3 extends over 14 amino acids. Germline CDR1 reads SGHRS; CDR2 reads YFSETQ. The CDR3 here is CASSLAGGTYEQYF. The CDR3 bases that were read are TGCGCCAGCAGCTTGGCCGGGGGGACCTACGAG.

For this clone: The read terminates 3 residues before the CDR3 end, so the remaining end is supplied by the germline J gene. The chain has TRBV4-2 and TRBJ2-1, with 8 nucleotides matching TRBD1. Germline CDR1 is LGHNA and CDR2 is YNFKEQ. The CDR3 runs to 15 residues. The V segment lost 0 bases and the J segment 7 bases; nucleotides outside the gene matches: 5. Partial CDR3 DNA: TGTGCCAGCAGCCAAGACAGGGGGCGCGGGAATGAG. Amino acids: CASSQDRGRGNE. The complete CDR3 reads CASSQDRGRGNEQFF.

Here the CDR3 reads CASSVDRAGQPQYF. CDR3 DNA, as far as it was read: TGTGCCAGTAGTGTCGACAGGGCTGGGCAGCCG. The gene calls are TRBV19 and TRBJ2-3; 7 bases align to TRBD1. The CDR3 goes on 3 residues after the read ends, and that part is filled in from the germline J gene. Germline V CDR1 and CDR2: LNHDA, SQIVND (reference sequence). This CDR3 is built from 14 residues.

In regard to this clone: The read comes to an end 3 residues before the CDR3 does, leaving the germline J gene to fill in the end. This chain connects TRBV15 to TRBJ2-3; 7 bases match TRBD2. The CDR3 is made up of 16 amino acids. Trimming took 4 bases from V and 3 from J; bases not matched to a gene: 10. The V gene's germline CDR1 is LNHNV and CDR2 YYDKDF (reference sequence). The sequenced CDR3 bases are TGTGCCACCAGCACAGGGCATGGGGGGGGTACAGATACG. This encodes CATSTGHGGGTDT. The entire CDR3 reads CATSTGHGGGTDTQYF.

Note on this clone: Read coverage stops 3 residues before the CDR3 terminus; the germline J gene supplies the remainder. V gene TRBV5-1 combines with J gene TRBJ2-7, with 7 bases fitting TRBD1. This CDR3 has 15 residues. With 4 bases clipped from V and 2 bases from J, the junction kept 9 bases outside the gene matches. Germline CDR1 is SGHRS and CDR2 is YFSETQ. This CDR3 is CASSDGTVPPYEQYF. The CDR3 DNA, read in part, is TGCGCCAGCAGCGATGGGACAGTGCCTCCCTACGAG.

In the case of this clone: The CDR3 end falls 3 residues outside the read, so it is completed with the germline J gene. The V gene is TRBV5-1, the J gene TRBJ1-5; maybe TRBD1 (5 bases). Trimming took off 0 bases at V and 7 bases at J, with 11 bases between the two ends. Germline values: CDR1 SGHRS, CDR2 YFSETQ. This CDR3 comprises 14 residues. CDR3 protein: CASSLEAGRQPQHF. The sequenced CDR3 bases are TGCGCCAGCAGCTTGGAGGCAGGGAGGCAGCCC.

Turning to this clone: The CDR3 end lies 3 residues beyond the end of the read and is filled in from the germline J gene. J is TRBJ1-5 and V is TRBV15; D gene ambiguous. The CDR3 runs 16 residues. Germline V gene lookup returns CDR1 LNHNV and CDR2 YYDKDF (reference sequence). The V end lost 0 bases, the J end lost 1 base, and 10 bases lay between the germline ends. The sequenced part of the CDR3 DNA is TGTGCCACCAGCAGAGATGTGGCACCCAGCAATCAGCCC. Amino acid sequence: CATSRDVAPSNQP. The full CDR3 protein is CATSRDVAPSNQPQHF.

On this clone: The read terminates 3 residues before the CDR3 end, so the remaining end is supplied by the germline J gene. The chain couples TRBV20-1 to TRBJ2-7, with TRBD1 matching 10 bases. From germline, CDR1 is DFQATT and CDR2 SNEGSKA (reference sequence). After removal of 1 base from V and 0 bases from J, the junction contained 12 bases not matched to a gene. This CDR3 is 18 amino acids long. The CDR3 DNA, read in part, is TGCAGTGCTAGAGGCGTGGGAACCGGGACAGGGGCCTCCTACGAG. It translates to CSARGVGTGTGASYE. The CDR3 as a whole reads CSARGVGTGTGASYEQYF.

As regards this clone: The read ends 3 residues shy of where the CDR3 ends; the end is completed using the germline J gene. The genes are TRBV20-1 and TRBJ1-3; a possible D gene is TRBD1 (5 bases). V was shortened by 6 bases and J by 7 bases, with 34 bases between the two germline ends. This CDR3 has 19 amino acids. The germline V gene has CDR1 DFQATT and CDR2 SNEGSKA (reference sequence). CDR3 DNA, as far as it was read: TGCAGTGCCCCATTGAGGCCGACGGGGGGAAGTTGGGAAAGGAACACC. It yields the protein CSAPLRPTGGSWERNT. The whole CDR3 protein is CSAPLRPTGGSWERNTIYF.

As concerns this clone: The CDR3 is cut off 3 residues early in the read; its end comes from the germline J gene. The V call is TRBV9, the J call TRBJ2-3; the D gene is possibly TRBD2 (7 bases). CDR1 is SGDLS and CDR2 is YYNGEE in the germline V gene. This CDR3 has 16 residues. With 6 bases removed from V and 2 bases from J, the gap between germline ends came to 19 bases. The part of the CDR3 DNA that was read is TGTGCCAGCAACCCAGGGGCGGGAGAGTTCACAGATACG. Translated, it gives CASNPGAGEFTDT. The full-length CDR3 reads as CASNPGAGEFTDTQYF.

The CDR3 sequence is CSALAGDYEQYF. The part of the CDR3 DNA that was read is TGCAGTGCGCTAGCGGGGGACTACGAG. The chain employs TRBV20-1 and TRBJ2-7, with TRBD2 identical over 10 bases. The read terminates 3 residues ahead of where the CDR3 ends, so the germline J gene completes it. CDR3 length equals 12 residues. After removal of 6 bases from V and 3 bases from J, the junction contained 2 bases not matched to a gene. CDR1 DFQATT and CDR2 SNEGSKA come from the germline V gene (reference sequence).

Turning to this clone: The read terminates 3 residues before the CDR3 end, so the remaining end is supplied by the germline J gene. The chain carries TRBV7-2 and TRBJ2-7, with 10 nucleotides matching TRBD2. The CDR3 is made up of 15 amino acids. Germline assignment: CDR1 SGHTA and CDR2 FQGNSA. V lost 5 bases, J lost 0 bases, and 4 bases stayed unmatched. The CDR3: CASSTRTSGSYEQYF. The covered CDR3 bases are TGTGCCAGCAGCACCCGGACTAGCGGCTCCTACGAG.

Notes on this clone: The read ends 3 residues early relative to the CDR3; the germline J gene fills the gap. V usage is TRBV7-9 and J usage is TRBJ2-7; 10 bases fit TRBD2. With 4 bases clipped from V and 5 bases from J, the junction kept 8 bases outside the gene matches. Per germline, CDR1 SEHNR and CDR2 FQNEAQ (reference sequence). The CDR3 covers 15 residues. The chain's CDR3 is CASSSRTSGEHEQYF. The CDR3 bases that were read are TGTGCCAGCAGCTCTAGGACTAGCGGAGAACACGAG.

To note about this clone: From the germline J gene comes the end of the CDR3, since the read stops 3 residues before it. The chain joins TRBV19 to TRBJ1-5; no firm D call. Per germline, CDR1 LNHDA and CDR2 SQIVND (reference sequence). The V end lost 3 bases, the J end lost 0 bases, and 9 bases lay between the germline ends. This CDR3 region has 15 residues. The CDR3 region is CASSITADSNQPQHF. The CDR3 bases that were read are TGTGCCAGTAGTATTACAGCCGATAGCAATCAGCCC.

About this clone itself: From the germline J gene comes the end of the CDR3, since the read stops 3 residues before it. The chain couples TRBV30 to TRBJ2-1, with a tentative D call TRBD1 (6 bases). Between the trimmed V and J ends, which lost 6 bases and 0 bases, there was a span of 12 bases. There are 14 residues in the CDR3. CDR1 and CDR2 from the germline V gene are GTSNPN and SVGIG (reference sequence). CDR3 in amino acids: CACTGHSSYNEQFF. The sequenced part of the CDR3 DNA is TGTGCCTGCACGGGACACAGCTCCTACAATGAG.